This TCR beta chain was profiled in a study of blood T cell repertoires in COVID-19. Study background: The cDNA or gDNA used as material had been derived from T cells, B-cell-depleted T cells, or PBMCs.

Some clones are missing from TCRdb's copy, which holds only in-frame ones; the method was immunoSEQ multiplex PCR. The data contain fewer than 50,000 clones, approximately 90% of them singletons. The sequencing sample was made of peripheral blood. This TCR was recovered from a man aged 45-65 years with active COVID-19.

The CDR3 loop reads CASSQDLGRSTQYF. The CDR3, as DNA: TGTGCCAGCAGCCAAGATCTGGGCCGGTCGACCCAGTACTTC. This chain joins TRBV14 and TRBJ2-5; D remains ambiguous. The germline V and J ends were trimmed by 0 bases and 7 bases, with 12 bases remaining between them. This CDR3 region has 14 residues. Germline lookup yields CDR1 SGHDN and CDR2 FVKESK.